The clone carrying this T cell receptor beta chain was counted a single time. The data derive from a study of T cell responses to AZD1222 COVID-19 vaccine. CDR3 length: 15 residues. V was trimmed by 0 bases and J by 3 bases, leaving 13 bases between them. Per the germline V gene, CDR1 is SGHNT and CDR2 is YYREEE (reference sequence). Some clones are missing from TCRdb's copy, which holds only in-frame ones; the method was immunoSEQ multiplex PCR. Of approximately 140,000 clones listed, 75% to 95% are singletons. The chain uses TRBV5-4 and TRBJ2-7; D remains unclear. The specimen was peripheral blood, collected on day 0 of AZD1222 vaccination. This receptor was taken from an adult in good health. CDR3 DNA: TGTGCCAGCAGCTTGGACACCAGCCCTCACTACGAGCAGTACTTC. It is translated as CASSLDTSPHYEQYF. The whole variable domain, filled in from reference TRBV5-4 and TRBJ2-7, reads ETGVTQSPTHLIKTRGQQVTLRCSSQSGHNTVSWYQQALGQGPQFIFQYYREEENGRGNFPPRFSGLQFPNYSSELNVNALELDDSALYLCASSLDTSPHYEQYFGPGTRLTVT.